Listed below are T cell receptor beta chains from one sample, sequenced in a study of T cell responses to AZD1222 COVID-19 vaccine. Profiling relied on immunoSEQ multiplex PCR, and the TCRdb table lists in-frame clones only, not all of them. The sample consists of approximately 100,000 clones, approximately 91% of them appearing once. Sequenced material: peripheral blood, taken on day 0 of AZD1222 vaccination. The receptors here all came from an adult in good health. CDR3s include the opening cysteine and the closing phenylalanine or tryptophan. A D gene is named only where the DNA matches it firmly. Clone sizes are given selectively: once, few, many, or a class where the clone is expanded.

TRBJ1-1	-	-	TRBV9	CASSLAGFVTEAFF	TGTGCCAGCAGCCTCGCGGGTTTTGTCACTGAAGCTTTCTTT
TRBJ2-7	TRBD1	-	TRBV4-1	CASSQWSQGGYEQYF	TGCGCCAGCAGTCAGTGGTCACAGGGGGGCTACGAGCAGTACTTC
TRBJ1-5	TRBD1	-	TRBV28	CASSSGQGANQPQHF	TGTGCCAGCAGCAGCGGACAGGGGGCAAATCAGCCCCAGCATTTT
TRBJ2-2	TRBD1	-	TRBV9	CASSLRQGPDTGELFF	TGTGCCAGCAGCCTAAGACAGGGGCCGGACACCGGGGAGCTGTTTTTT
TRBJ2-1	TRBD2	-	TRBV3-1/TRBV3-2	CASSQDSGRARFF	TGTGCCAGCAGCCAAGATAGCGGGAGGGCCCGGTTCTTC
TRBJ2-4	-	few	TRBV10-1	CADFLASGAKNIQYF	TGCGCCGATTTTCTAGCATCAGGGGCCAAAAACATTCAGTACTTC
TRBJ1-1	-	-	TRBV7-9	CASSLAPGLGNTEAFF	TGTGCCAGCAGCTTAGCGCCTGGGTTGGGGAACACTGAAGCTTTCTTT
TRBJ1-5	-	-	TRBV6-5	CASSRGGSNQPQHF	TGTGCCAGCAGCCGAGGAGGTAGCAATCAGCCCCAGCATTTT
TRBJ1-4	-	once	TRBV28	CASRSRWEGYNEKLFF	TGTGCCAGCAGGTCGCGTTGGGAGGGATATAATGAAAAACTGTTTTTT
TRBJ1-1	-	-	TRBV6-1	CASSEGGTNTEAFF	TGTGCCAGCAGTGAAGGCGGTACGAACACTGAAGCTTTCTTT
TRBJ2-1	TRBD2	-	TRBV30	CAWSVYRGRVYNEQFF	TGTGCCTGGAGTGTATATCGCGGGAGGGTCTACAATGAGCAGTTCTTC
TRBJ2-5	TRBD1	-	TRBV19	CASSKGALLKETQYF	TGTGCCAGTAGTAAGGGGGCTCTCCTTAAAGAGACCCAGTACTTC
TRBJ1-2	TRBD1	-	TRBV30	CAWRRGRQGSGYTF	TGTGCCTGGAGAAGAGGGAGACAGGGCAGTGGCTACACCTTC
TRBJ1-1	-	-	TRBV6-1	CASSEQGMTEAFF	TGTGCCAGCAGTGAGCAGGGGATGACTGAAGCTTTCTTT
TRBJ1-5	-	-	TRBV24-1	CATISRRLNQPQHF	TGTGCCACCATTAGTAGACGGCTCAATCAGCCCCAGCATTTT
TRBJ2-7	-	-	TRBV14	CASSQVDRLIGQYF	TGTGCCAGCAGCCAAGTAGACAGGTTAATCGGGCAGTACTTC
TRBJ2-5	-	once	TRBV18	CASSPPFSGLQETQYF	TGTGCCAGCTCACCACCTTTTTCGGGTCTCCAAGAGACCCAGTACTTC
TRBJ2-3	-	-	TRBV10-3	CAISLVGRGTDTQYF	TGTGCCATCAGCCTCGTCGGGCGGGGTACAGATACGCAGTATTTT
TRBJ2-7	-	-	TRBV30	CAWSVGSYEQYF	TGTGCCTGGAGTGTAGGATCCTACGAGCAGTACTTC
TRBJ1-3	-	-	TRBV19	CASSPGLLSGNTIYF	TGTGCCAGTAGTCCGGGACTCCTCTCTGGAAACACCATATATTTT
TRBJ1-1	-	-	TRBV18	CASSPSDRIEAFF	TGTGCCAGCTCACCGAGCGACAGAATTGAAGCTTTCTTT
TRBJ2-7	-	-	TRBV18	CASSPQGETSEQYF	TGTGCCAGCTCACCACAAGGCGAAACCTCCGAGCAGTACTTC
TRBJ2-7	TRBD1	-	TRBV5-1	CASSIDRVSPYEQYF	TGCGCCAGCAGCATCGACAGGGTTTCCCCCTACGAGCAGTACTTC
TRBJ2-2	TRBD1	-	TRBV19	CASRTGGTGELFF	TGTGCCAGTAGAACAGGGGGGACCGGGGAGCTGTTTTTT
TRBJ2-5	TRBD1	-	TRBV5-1	CASSLRQGAIRETQYF	TGCGCCAGCAGCTTGAGACAGGGGGCGATTCGAGAGACCCAGTACTTC
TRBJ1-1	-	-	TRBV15	CATAKDFWTEAFF	TGTGCCACCGCGAAGGACTTTTGGACTGAAGCTTTCTTT
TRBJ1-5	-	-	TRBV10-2	CASSWTFYDQPQHF	TGCGCCAGCAGCTGGACATTTTACGATCAGCCCCAGCATTTT
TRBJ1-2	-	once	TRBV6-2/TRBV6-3	CASSNPVAGSGGYTF	TGTGCCAGCAGTAACCCCGTCGCAGGGAGTGGAGGCTACACCTTC
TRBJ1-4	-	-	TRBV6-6	CASSQEEKLFF	TGTGCCAGCAGCCAGGAAGAAAAACTGTTTTTT
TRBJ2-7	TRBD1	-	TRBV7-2	CASSLTGGSRYEQYF	TGTGCCAGCAGCTTGACAGGGGGCAGTAGGTACGAGCAGTACTTC
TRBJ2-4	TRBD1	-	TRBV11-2	CASSLRYRGNIQYF	TGTGCCAGCAGCTTAAGGTACAGGGGGAACATTCAGTACTTC
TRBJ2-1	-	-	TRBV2	CASSLGVQFF	TGTGCCAGCAGTCTCGGCGTGCAGTTCTTC
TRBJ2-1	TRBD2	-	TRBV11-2	CASSKSGSSYNEQFF	TGTGCCAGCAGCAAGAGCGGGAGCTCCTACAATGAGCAGTTCTTC
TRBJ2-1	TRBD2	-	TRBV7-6	CASSFGGSSYNEQFF	TGTGCCAGCAGCTTTGGCGGGAGTTCCTACAATGAGCAGTTCTTC
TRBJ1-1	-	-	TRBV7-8	CASSSGEGLGAFF	TGTGCCAGCAGCTCGGGCGAGGGCCTAGGAGCTTTCTTT
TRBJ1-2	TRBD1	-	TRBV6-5	CASSTGTAHNYGYTF	TGTGCCAGCAGTACCGGGACAGCTCATAACTATGGCTACACCTTC
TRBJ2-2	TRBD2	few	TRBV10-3	CAIRPSGGNTGELFF	TGTGCCATCAGACCTAGCGGGGGAAACACCGGGGAGCTGTTTTTT
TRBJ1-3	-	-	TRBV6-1	CASSEAGPSTGNTIYF	TGTGCCAGCAGTGAAGCGGGGCCCAGCACTGGAAACACCATATATTTT
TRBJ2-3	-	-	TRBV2	CASSEARTDTQYF	TGTGCCAGCAGTGAAGCTCGCACAGATACGCAGTATTTT
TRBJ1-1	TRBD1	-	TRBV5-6	CASSFPGGDRYGEAFF	TGTGCCAGCAGCTTCCCCGGCGGGGACAGGTATGGTGAAGCTTTCTTT
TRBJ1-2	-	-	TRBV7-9	CASSPNLNGYTF	TGTGCCAGCAGCCCCAATTTGAATGGCTACACCTTC
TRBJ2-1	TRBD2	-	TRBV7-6	CASSLEAGGSYNEQFF	TGTGCCAGCAGCTTAGAGGCGGGGGGTTCCTACAATGAGCAGTTCTTC
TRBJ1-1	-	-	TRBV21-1	CASSKPRGGAHTEAFF	TGTGCCAGCAGCAAACCCAGGGGGGGAGCACACACTGAAGCTTTCTTT
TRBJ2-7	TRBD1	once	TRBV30	CAWSEGQGARNEQYF	TGTGCCTGGAGTGAGGGACAGGGGGCGCGCAACGAGCAGTACTTC
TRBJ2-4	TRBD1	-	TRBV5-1	CASSLGQEDIQYF	TGCGCCAGCAGCCTGGGACAGGAGGACATTCAGTACTTC
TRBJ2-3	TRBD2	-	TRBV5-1	CASSSLASGGTVDTQYF	TGCGCCAGCAGTTCCCTGGCTAGCGGGGGCACTGTGGATACGCAGTATTTT
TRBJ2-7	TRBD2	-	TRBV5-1	CASSFLAGSEQYF	TGCGCCAGCAGCTTTCTAGCGGGATCCGAGCAGTACTTC
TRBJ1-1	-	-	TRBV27	CASSQQGLTEAFF	TGTGCCAGCAGCCAACAGGGCCTCACTGAAGCTTTCTTT